The rows below give T cell receptor beta chains drawn from one sample of a study of cytomegalovirus exposure and HLA in healthy donors. Profiling relied on immunoSEQ multiplex PCR, and the TCRdb table lists in-frame clones only, not all of them. The table has 120,000 or so clones, 10% to 13% seen once. Specimen: PBMCs. The receptors were sampled from a woman between 18 and 30 years old in good health and CMV-seropositive. CDR3s leave out the opening cysteine and the closing phenylalanine or tryptophan.

J | V | CDR3
TRBJ2-7 | TRBV27 | ASSPGQSYEQY
TRBJ2-5 | TRBV5-1 | ASSPGLAVGTQY
TRBJ1-5 | TRBV18 | ASSPQGDKNQPQH
TRBJ2-7 | TRBV30 | AWSRSFHEQY
TRBJ1-5 | TRBV28 | ASSLSSSNQPQH
TRBJ1-5 | TRBV19 | ASSIFGRDQPQH
TRBJ2-7 | TRBV5-4 | ASSVLESPFYEQY
TRBJ1-5 | TRBV5-6 | ASSLWPGRDQPQH
TRBJ1-6 | TRBV6-1 | ASSVPGQGLNSPLH
TRBJ1-2 | TRBV7-9 | ASSYRLLYGYT
TRBJ1-4 | TRBV12-5 | ASGLAYRDVPEKLF
TRBJ2-3 | TRBV7-7 | ASSQGPPDTQY
TRBJ2-1 | TRBV6-4 | ASSPRPEGSYNEQF
TRBJ1-4 | TRBV20-1 | SATRGEKLF
TRBJ2-3 | TRBV5-1 | ASSEVAPDTQY
TRBJ1-6 | TRBV2 | ASRTGSNSPLH
TRBJ2-1 | TRBV4-1 | ASSPEPSLWQF
TRBJ2-7 | TRBV9 | ASSVRQGHEQY
TRBJ2-1 | TRBV29-1 | SLLAGSNEQF
TRBJ2-1 | TRBV21-1 | ASSRPLAGVSGEQF
TRBJ1-4 | TRBV5-6 | ASSSEALTNEKLF
TRBJ2-1 | TRBV10-3 | AISDVAERSYNEQF
TRBJ1-1 | TRBV14 | ASSLGDTEAF
TRBJ1-5 | TRBV9 | ASSVEVGQPQH
TRBJ2-5 | TRBV7-9 | ASRPRGSQETQY
TRBJ1-5 | TRBV11-2 | ASSPIQGSNQPQH
TRBJ1-2 | TRBV19 | ASIGGRGGYGYT
TRBJ2-1 | TRBV12-2 | ASRLGLAGGYNEQF
TRBJ1-5 | TRBV2 | ASSEGELRQPQH
TRBJ2-3 | TRBV7-3 | ASSPQVTDTQY
TRBJ1-2 | TRBV6-1 | ASSGLQGNYGCT
TRBJ1-1 | TRBV19 | ASSILPGQERGNTEAF
TRBJ2-7 | TRBV28 | ASTVEY
TRBJ2-5 | TRBV7-2 | ASSRRGTQETQY
- | TRBV10-1 | ASKRTQSSYEQY